This T cell receptor beta chain came from a study of blood T cell repertoires in COVID-19. The overall study: Researchers got acute and convalescent COVID-19 samples from the United States, Italy and Spain.

Clones were read by immunoSEQ multiplex PCR, and TCRdb kept only the in-frame ones, dropping some. The sample carries about 140,000 clones, approximately 84% recorded once. V shed 1 base and J 9 bases; nucleotides not matched to a gene: 7. The CDR3 runs 16 residues. Per germline, CDR1 SGHNT and CDR2 YYREEE (reference sequence). The TCR sequence derives from an older woman with acute or convalescent COVID-19. Sequenced input: peripheral blood. The chain has TRBV5-4 and TRBJ2-1, with 13 bases that match TRBD2. The CDR3 spells CASSLSGTSGISEQFF. CDR3 DNA sequence: TGTGCCAGCAGCTTGTCGGGGACTAGCGGGATCAGTGAGCAGTTCTTC. The full variable domain, rest sourced from reference TRBV5-4 and TRBJ2-1, is ETGVTQSPTHLIKTRGQQVTLRCSSQSGHNTVSWYQQALGQGPQFIFQYYREEENGRGNFPPRFSGLQFPNYSSELNVNALELDDSALYLCASSLSGTSGISEQFFGPGTRLTVL.